The present entry profiles one T cell receptor (beta chain) with its context. This entry comes from a study of control samples from healthy donors and cancer patients. Only in-frame clones appear in the TCRdb table, and some are missing; sequencing was by immunoSEQ multiplex PCR. The table records about 150,000 clones, 85% to 95% of them present only once. Trimming cost V 0 bases and J 2 bases, with 9 bases left between them. The CDR3 has 15 residues. Germline loops: CDR1 MGHRA, CDR2 YSYEKL. J is TRBJ2-3 and V is TRBV4-1, with D unclear. What was sequenced was blood. The TCR sequence derives from a man aged 50-60 years in good health. The DNA for the CDR3 is TGCGCCAGCAGCCAAGAGGTTTATTCCACAGATACGCAGTATTTT. Protein: CASSQEVYSTDTQYF.